This T cell receptor (beta chain) comes out of a study of T-cell memory formation after mild COVID-19 (dated by TCRdb to the early 2020s). About the full investigation: Most TCR sequence clusters were specific to one of the two donors. Longitudinal TCRalpha and TCRbeta repertoire sequencing tracked T-cell clones expanding and contracting after mild COVID-19 in two donors. The cohort comprised two young, previously healthy adult volunteers, one female and one male.

The V end loses 3 bases and the J end loses 6 bases, and a stretch of 8 bases separates them. From the germline V gene, CDR1 is SGHTA and CDR2 is FQGNSA. Measured from the cysteine to the phenylalanine, the CDR3 is 12 residues long. Left in the record is the CDR3 DNA by itself, 36 bases read in frame from the first base. The sequencing machine was an Illumina NovaSeq 6000. cDNA libraries for TCRalpha and TCRbeta were prepared by 5'RACE using constant-segment primers, with sample barcodes and unique molecular identifiers added. Trizol reagent was used to extract RNA from every sample. Amplification of the libraries took two PCR steps, and the second step added a second sample barcode plus Illumina TruSeq adapters. Sequencing of the libraries was done on an Illumina NovaSeq, producing 2 x 150 bp paired-end reads. The source study handled its data this way. The reads were demultiplexed and collapsed into UMI-guided consensus sequences using migec v1.2.7. Using mixcr v2.1.11, UMI consensuses were aligned to TRA and TRB V and J templates and then assembled into clonotypes. Expanded or contracted clonotypes were those called significant by both edgeR and NoisET, with noise models trained on biological replicates. For edgeR calls, the cutoffs were a false discovery rate-adjusted p below 0.01 and a log2 fold-change threshold of 1. As an exploratory analysis of dynamics, max-normalized trajectories of the 1000 most abundant clonotypes were examined by PCA with hierarchical clustering. Separately sequenced CD4+ and CD8+ repertoires were used to assign the CD4 or CD8 phenotype of responding clones. The public reads were reprocessed in TCRdb via fastp at Q25 and MiXCR, keeping in-frame beta chains. Rows are combined by CDR3 protein, so each entry shows the most common genes and DNA. It is TCRdb's table, rather than the study itself, that gives the V and J calls and clone size. This sample lists fewer than 250,000 distinct CDR3 sequences; more than 9% were detected once. The ten largest clones add up to under 3.5% of the sample.

Overall study results and their limits: Contracting CD4+ clones turned up mainly in the CM and EM memory subsets, whereas EMRA was where CD8+ clones were enriched. The second-wave clones that peaked on day 37 were not confirmed to be SARS-CoV-2 specific. Some responding clones were found in pre-infection memory, which suggests that pre-existing cross-reactive memory T cells took part in the SARS-CoV-2 response. Clones contracting from day 15 to 85 had balanced CD4/CD8 phenotypes, while a second wave expanding from day 15 to 37 was biased towards CD4+. The study covered only a couple of mild cases, and larger cohorts including severe cases with pre-infection samples were considered necessary.

Ficoll-Paque density gradient centrifugation was the method used to isolate PBMCs. This clonotype showed up just once. Which antigen it targets is not known. It has no much larger one-base neighbor in the sample; base qualities were not kept. One read offers little support. What was sequenced was PBMCs or a T cell subset sorted from them (not recorded which). The sequence is built from TRBV7-2 and TRBJ1-2, and the D gene may be TRBD1, 5 bases matching. This TCR was sampled from a man between 18 and 35 years old who had mild COVID-19 (a few samples of this study predate the infection). The sample titles of this study are shuffled in the database, so cell type and time point are left out; the donor was told from shared clones. The CDR3 sequence is CASSFGDHGYTF. The sequence in DNA is TGTGCCAGCAGCTTCGGGGACCATGGCTACACCTTC.